Described below is a single T cell receptor (beta chain) sequence and its context. In the source study's methods: Estimation of nucleated cell counts was performed using reference gene primer amplification. Clones were read by immunoSEQ multiplex PCR, and TCRdb kept only the in-frame ones, dropping some. V, J and clone size derive from that table, while D and trimming were established from the DNA sequence. The sample consists of roughly 120,000 clones, less than 90% of them appearing once. This entry comes from a study of blood T cell repertoires in COVID-19. Study-wide background: Sources were T cells, B-cell-depleted T cells, or PBMCs; the material itself was cDNA or gDNA.

Germline V gives CDR1 SGHTA, CDR2 FQGTGA. The CDR3 is made up of 15 amino acids. The ends were cut back, 5 bases at V and 0 bases at J, with 10 bases in the middle. The TCR sequence derives from a woman aged 55-69 years with acute or convalescent COVID-19. The sequencing sample was made of peripheral blood. The chain uses TRBV7-3 and TRBJ2-2; D unresolved. The CDR3: CASSPYRANTGELFF. CDR3 bases: TGTGCCAGCAGCCCTTATCGCGCGAACACCGGGGAGCTGTTTTTT.